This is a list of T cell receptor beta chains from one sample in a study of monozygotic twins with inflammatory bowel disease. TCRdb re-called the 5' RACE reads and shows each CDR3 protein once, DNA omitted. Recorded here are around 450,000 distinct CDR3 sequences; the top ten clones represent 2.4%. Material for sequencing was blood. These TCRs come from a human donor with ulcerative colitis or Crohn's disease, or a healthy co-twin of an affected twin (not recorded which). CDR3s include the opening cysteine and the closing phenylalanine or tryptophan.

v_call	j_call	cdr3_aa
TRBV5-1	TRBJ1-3	CASSTGGGMNSGNTIYF
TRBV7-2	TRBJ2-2	CASSLYRGNTGELFF
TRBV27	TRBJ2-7	CASSLYGSGFPYEQYF
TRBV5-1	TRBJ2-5	CASSQSGVLYQETQYF
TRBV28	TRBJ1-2	CASSLSGYQGYTF
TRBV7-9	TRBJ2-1	CASSLEARGSYNEQFF
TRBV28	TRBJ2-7	CASTRGGPYEQYF
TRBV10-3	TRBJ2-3	CAISSGGGTDTQYF
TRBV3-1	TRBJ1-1	CASSQDQKEAFF
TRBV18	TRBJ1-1	CASSPPRAPTEAFF
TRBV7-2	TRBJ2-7	CASSIASYEQYF
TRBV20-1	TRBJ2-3	CSAPNRAQDTDTQYF
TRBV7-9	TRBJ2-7	CASSLKGESYEQYF
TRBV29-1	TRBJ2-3	CSVEWLTDTQYF
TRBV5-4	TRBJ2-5	CASSLSGAETQYF
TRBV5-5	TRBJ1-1	CASSLATGDTEAFF
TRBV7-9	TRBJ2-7	CASSFRTAHTYEQYF
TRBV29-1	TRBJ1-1	CSVRRGTEAFF
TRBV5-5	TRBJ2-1	CASSLGPEEQFF
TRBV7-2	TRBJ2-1	CASSSRPGLANNEQFF
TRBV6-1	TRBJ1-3	CASTKALETGYSGNTIYF
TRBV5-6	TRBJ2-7	CASRHTSGMGSYEQYF
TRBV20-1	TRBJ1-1	CSAWSLGGTEAFF
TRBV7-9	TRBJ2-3	CASSSPEVVQYF
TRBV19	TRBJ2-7	CASARGWEGAYEQYF
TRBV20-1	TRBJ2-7	CSARDAGFYEQYF
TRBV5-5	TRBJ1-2	CASSLEDRARGYTF
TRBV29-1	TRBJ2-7	CSVGQGVAYEQYF
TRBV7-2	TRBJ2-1	CASSQPAERRNEQFF
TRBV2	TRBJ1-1	CASRTPTGGDTEAFF
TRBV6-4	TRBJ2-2	CASSEVLNTGELFF
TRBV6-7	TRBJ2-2	CASTETSGRLGTGELFF
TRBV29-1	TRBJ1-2	CSVPAEQGPAGYTF
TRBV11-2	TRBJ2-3	CASSSDLGTDTQYF
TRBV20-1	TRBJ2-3	CSARDLSGGSDTQYF
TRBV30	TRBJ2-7	CAWITKGYQQYF
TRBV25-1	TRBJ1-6	CASRETGGNGRSPLHF
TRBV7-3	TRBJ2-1	CASSLGPRGGGQNEQFF
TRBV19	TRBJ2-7	CASSNLGPIHEQYF
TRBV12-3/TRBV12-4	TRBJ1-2	CASSPRGDRGALSYGYTF
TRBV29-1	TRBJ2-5	CSVEAYYEAATQYF
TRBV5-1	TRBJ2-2	CASSLGQESGELFF
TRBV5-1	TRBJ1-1	CASSDRQGFAEAFF
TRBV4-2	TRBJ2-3	CASRGLGQGAGDTQYF
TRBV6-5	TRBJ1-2	CASSRQGNGYTF
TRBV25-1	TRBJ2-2	CASSDKPILTGELFF
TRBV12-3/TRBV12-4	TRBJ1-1	CASSLWGKNTEAFF
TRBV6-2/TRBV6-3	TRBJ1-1	CASSYSGGGRQPYEAFF
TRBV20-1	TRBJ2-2	CSASTGGGRNTGELFF
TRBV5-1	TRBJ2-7	CASSLAGTREQYF
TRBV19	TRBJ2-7	CASSIGAGGSYEQYF
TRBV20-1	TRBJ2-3	CSAENRDRLTWAQYF
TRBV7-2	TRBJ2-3	CASTQSPPAQYF
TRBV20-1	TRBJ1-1	CSDSVWDSEAFF
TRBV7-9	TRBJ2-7	CASSLSIAAYEQYF
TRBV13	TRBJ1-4	CASSRGTDEKLFF
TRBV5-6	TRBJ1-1	CASSPPRAEMNTEAFF
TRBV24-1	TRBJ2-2	CATRDQGIGELFF
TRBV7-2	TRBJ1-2	CASSLHGGYTF
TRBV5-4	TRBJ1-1	CASSLVSVGNTEAFF